What follows are 11 T cell receptor beta chains derived from one specimen sequenced in a study of shared clonotypes between healthy human individuals. Repertoires were generated with immunoSEQ multiplex PCR, while TCRdb's copy carries only in-frame clones and drops some. The sample contains about 960,000 clones, approximately 80% of which appear only once. The material sequenced was memory CD4+ T cells sorted from blood. The subset was: CD45RA-negative fraction. These receptors all come from a man between 18 and 29 years old in good health.

The DNA of the CDR3 is TGTGCCAGCAGGGGTGGGGGACAGGGCGCCATTCAGTACTTC. Translated, it gives CASRGGGQGAIQYF. This chain connects TRBV6-5 to TRBJ2-4; the match to TRBD1 covers 9 bases. With 6 bases clipped from V and 9 bases from J, the junction kept 9 bases outside the gene matches. Germline lookup yields CDR1 MNHEY and CDR2 SVGAGI. The CDR3 sequence is 14 residues long.

The J gene is TRBJ2-6, the V gene TRBV5-8; 9 bases are a match to TRBD1. The CDR3 has 17 amino acids. V trimming: 4 bases; J trimming: 2 bases; junction bases outside the gene matches: 7. Looked up from germline, CDR1 is SGHTS and CDR2 is YDEGEE. For the CDR3, the DNA is TGTGCCAGCAGCACCAATACAGGGGGCGCTGGGGCCAACGTCCTGACTTTC. This codes for CASSTNTGGAGANVLTF.

This clone has just one count. V gene TRBV6-1 combines with J gene TRBJ2-2, with 8 bases that match TRBD1. V was clipped by 6 bases and J by 3 bases; unmatched bases: 3. The germline V gene has CDR1 MNHNS and CDR2 SASEGT. The CDR3 runs to 14 residues. The CDR3 here is CASSWTGYTGELFF. As DNA, the CDR3 is TGTGCCAGCAGCTGGACAGGGTACACCGGGGAGCTGTTTTTT.

The chain links TRBV5-5 to TRBJ2-4; either TRBD1 or TRBD2 may fit D (5 bases each). Trimming left V 0 bases short and J 6 bases short, with 13 bases between. This CDR3 comprises 15 residues. Germline CDR1 is SGHKS and CDR2 is YYEKEE (reference sequence). The CDR3 reads CASSLVSGTPNIQYF. The CDR3 DNA reads TGTGCCAGCAGCTTGGTTTCCGGGACGCCAAACATTCAGTACTTC.

With respect to this clone: The identical CDR3 is also encoded by other nucleotide sequences in the sample. The rearrangement uses TRBV5-4 and TRBJ2-2, with D hard to call. CDR3 length equals 12 residues. Germline lookup yields CDR1 SGHNT and CDR2 YYREEE (reference sequence). With 3 bases removed from V and 5 bases from J, the gap between germline ends came to 5 bases. CDR3 region: CASSSYTGELFF. The CDR3 DNA reads TGTGCCAGCAGCTCCTATACCGGGGAGCTGTTTTTT.

The chain combines TRBV6-6 with TRBJ1-6; 12 nucleotides align to TRBD1. With V trimmed by 7 bases and J by 9 bases, 10 bases remained unmatched. CDR1 is MNHNY and CDR2 is SVGAGI in the germline V gene (reference sequence). The length of the CDR3 is 16 residues. As DNA, the CDR3 is TGTGCCAGCACCGCGGGACAGGGGGCTTGGGGTTCACCCCTCCACTTT. Amino acids: CASTAGQGAWGSPLHF.

In the case of this clone: Given a far larger clone just one base away, this is likely a sequencing read error. The chain links TRBV28 to TRBJ2-7; D unclear. The CDR3 is 12 residues long. Germline V lookup: CDR1 MDHEN, CDR2 SYDVKM. The CDR3 here is CASSPSTYGQYF. Here the CDR3 DNA reads TGTGCCAGCAGCCCCTCGACCTACGGGCAGTACTTC.

The V and J genes are TRBV6-6 and TRBJ1-3; perhaps TRBD1 as D (5 bases). The CDR3 spans 14 residues. Germline V gene data show CDR1 as MNHNY and CDR2 as SVGAGI (reference sequence). Trimming removed 6 bases from V and 0 bases from J, with 9 bases in between. The CDR3 bases are TGTGCCAGCAGAGACAGTTACTCTGGAAACACCATATATTTT. It encodes CASRDSYSGNTIYF.

A word on this clone: With only one base between it and a far larger clone, this is likely a read error. The chain has TRBV2 and TRBJ2-2; D is unclear. The CDR3 sequence is 12 residues long. V lost 6 bases and J 4 bases, leaving 6 bases between the germline ends. In germline, CDR1 is SNHLY, CDR2 FYNNEI. Written as DNA, the CDR3 is TGTGCCAGCAGCGAGGTCACCGGGGAGCTGTTTTTT. It yields the protein CASSEVTGELFF. The full variable domain, its missing parts supplied by reference TRBV2 and TRBJ2-2, is EPEVTQTPSHQVTQMGQEVILRCVPISNHLYFYWYRQILGQKVEFLVSFYNNEISEKSEIFDDQFSVERPDGSNFTLKIRSTKLEDSAMYFCASSEVTGELFFGEGSRLTVL.

This clone came up a few times. V and J are TRBV5-3 and TRBJ2-2, with 7 bases fitting TRBD1. TRBV5-3 is treated as an ORF (open reading frame) with a function not yet certain. V was clipped by 4 bases and J by 0 bases; unmatched bases: 3. The CDR3 loop spans 15 amino acids. CDR3 sequence: CARSPGTANTGELFF. CDR3 coding DNA: TGTGCCAGAAGCCCCGGGACAGCGAACACCGGGGAGCTGTTTTTT.

This chain joins TRBV2 and TRBJ2-6; weak D call: TRBD2 (6 bases). V lost 7 bases to trimming and J lost 3 bases, with 13 bases between them. This CDR3 comprises 15 residues. CDR1 and CDR2 from the germline V gene are SNHLY and FYNNEI. The CDR3 DNA reads as TGTGCCAGCAAGAGTGAGGGAGGTGGGGCCAACGTCCTGACTTTC. Its translation is CASKSEGGGANVLTF.